The source of this T cell receptor beta chain is a study of cytomegalovirus exposure and HLA in healthy donors. PCR used 60 Vbeta primers and 13 Jbeta primers. The table came from immunoSEQ multiplex PCR; TCRdb's copy has only in-frame clones and leaves some out. The repertoire holds about 150,000 clones, with roughly 80% as singletons. The CDR3 sequence is 13 residues long. Germline CDR1 reads LNHDA; CDR2 reads SQIVND (reference sequence). Trimming took 9 bases from V and 0 from J, leaving 11 bases between them. As regards this clone: Its antigen remains unknown.

General study points: Per a prior analysis, the majority of TCR beta V segments were productive roughly 90% or roughly 30% of the time. Analysis was carried out at a later point, and it linked a missense DCLRE1C variant to TCR beta V- and J-gene trimming.

V usage is TRBV19 and J usage is TRBJ1-1, with no clear D. The specimen was PBMCs. The TCR originated in a male donor in good health and CMV-seronegative. DNA for the CDR3: TGTGCCAGCCTCACAGAATTGAACACTGAAGCTTTCTTT. This sequence encodes CASLTELNTEAFF.